This T cell receptor (beta chain) originates from a study of blood T cells in healthy people across ages. This clonotype was seen more than once but under ten times. With a J-beta primer mix and a sample-barcoded 5' primer, a second PCR ran about 7 to 12 cycles. MiXCR, applied by TCRdb to the 5' RACE reads, yields one record per CDR3 protein. The sample records 1,500,000 or so distinct CDR3 sequences, around 59% being singletons. The sequence came from a young man in good health. Sequenced material: blood.

This CDR3 reads CASSFQISGANVLTF. For the CDR3, the DNA is TGTGCCAGCAGTTTTCAGATATCTGGGGCCAACGTCCTGACTTTC. The chain uses TRBV28 and TRBJ2-6; D remains ambiguous. CDR1 MDHEN and CDR2 SYDVKM come from the germline V gene. Trimming removed 3 bases at V and 1 base at J, with 7 bases between. This CDR3 has 15 residues.